These 8 T cell receptor beta chains share one sample of origin, sequenced in a study of control samples from healthy donors and cancer patients. Method: immunoSEQ multiplex PCR; TCRdb's copy keeps in-frame clones and lacks some. The table shows over 150,000 clones, with roughly 94% occurring only once. Sequencing was carried out using PBMCs. Receptor source: a man aged 60-69 years with colorectal cancer.

The chain carries TRBV7-9 and TRBJ1-3, with 9 bases aligning to TRBD1. Germline trimming cut 6 bases from V and 7 bases from J; bases unmatched to any gene: 10. There are 15 residues in the CDR3. In germline, CDR1 is SEHNR, CDR2 FQNEAQ (reference sequence). The CDR3 bases are TGTGCCAGCAGTCCCAGGGGACAGGGAGAGAACACCATATATTTT. Translated, it gives CASSPRGQGENTIYF.

This chain connects TRBV3-1 (or the pseudogene TRBV3-2) to TRBJ2-7; D is unclear. CDR1 and CDR2 from the germline V gene are LGHDT and YNNKEL (reference sequence). This CDR3 has 14 residues. Trimming pared 4 bases from V and 5 bases from J, leaving 15 bases between. CDR3: CASSLLARSNEQYF. Written as DNA, the CDR3 is TGTGCCAGCAGCCTTTTAGCCCGGAGCAACGAGCAGTACTTC.

This sequence joins TRBV19 and TRBJ2-7; 12 bases fit TRBD2. Trimming took 3 bases from V and 7 from J; bases not matched to a gene: 7. The CDR3 is made up of 15 amino acids. Germline V gives CDR1 LNHDA, CDR2 SQIVND (reference sequence). The CDR3, as DNA: TGTGCCAGTAGTATCGGTCTAGCGGGGGGGCATGAGCAGTACTTC. It translates to CASSIGLAGGHEQYF.

This chain uses TRBV11-2 with TRBJ1-2; D is ambiguous. This CDR3 is built from 13 residues. Deletions cut 5 bases from V and 4 bases from J, with 11 bases between. Per germline, CDR1 SGHAT and CDR2 FQNNGV. In nucleotides, the CDR3 is TGTGCCAGCAGCATGGGCGGTAGCTATGGCTACACCTTC. Its translation is CASSMGGSYGYTF.

CDR3 amino acids: CASSSPHRGVEKLFF. CDR3 DNA: TGTGCCAGCAGTTCTCCCCACAGGGGGGTTGAAAAACTGTTTTTT. The gene calls are TRBV28 and TRBJ1-4; TRBD1 aligns across 8 bases. The CDR3 is made up of 15 amino acids. Per germline, CDR1 MDHEN and CDR2 SYDVKM. The V segment lost 4 bases and the J segment 7 bases; nucleotides outside the gene matches: 8.

CDR3 region: CASSWGPDTGELFF. The CDR3 region has the DNA TGTGCCAGCAGTTGGGGCCCCGACACCGGGGAGCTGTTTTTT. The chain couples TRBV6-2 or TRBV6-3 to TRBJ2-2; D might be TRBD1 (5 bases). Germline V gives CDR1 MNHEY, CDR2 SVGEGT. Trimming shortened V by 4 bases and J by 3 bases, and 9 bases separated the two germline ends. The CDR3 is 14 amino acids.

The genes are TRBV5-8 and TRBJ1-1; the D gene is possibly TRBD1 (5 bases). Trimming stripped 3 bases from V and 2 bases from J, with 8 bases between. Germline V gene data show CDR1 as SGHTS and CDR2 as YDEGEE. CDR3 length equals 13 residues. The chain's CDR3 is CASSSTVNTEAFF. The CDR3 region has the DNA TGTGCCAGCAGCTCGACAGTTAACACTGAAGCTTTCTTT.

V is TRBV6-2 or TRBV6-3 and J is TRBJ1-5, with TRBD1 identical over 10 bases. The CDR3 runs to 16 residues. J lost 7 bases, V lost 1 base, and 7 bases had no gene match. CDR1 and CDR2 (germline): MNHEY, SVGEGT. Written as DNA, the CDR3 is TGTGCCAGCAGTTACTTGGGACAGGGGAGAGGCCAGCCCCAGCATTTT. Amino acid sequence: CASSYLGQGRGQPQHF.